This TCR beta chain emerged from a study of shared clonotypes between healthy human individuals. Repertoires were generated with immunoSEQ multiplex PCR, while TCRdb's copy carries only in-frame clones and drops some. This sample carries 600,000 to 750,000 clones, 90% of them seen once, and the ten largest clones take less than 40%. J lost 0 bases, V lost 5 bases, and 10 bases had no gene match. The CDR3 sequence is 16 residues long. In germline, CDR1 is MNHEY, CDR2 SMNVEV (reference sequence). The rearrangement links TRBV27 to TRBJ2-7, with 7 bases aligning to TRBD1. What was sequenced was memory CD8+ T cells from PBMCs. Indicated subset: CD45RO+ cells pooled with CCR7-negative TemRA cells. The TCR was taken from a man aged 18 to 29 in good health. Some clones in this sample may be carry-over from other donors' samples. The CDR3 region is CASSPIQGTPSYEQYF. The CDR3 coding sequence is TGTGCCAGCAGTCCGATACAGGGGACCCCCTCCTACGAGCAGTACTTC.